A single sample gave rise to the 3 T cell receptor beta chains below, sequenced in a study of cytomegalovirus exposure and HLA in healthy donors. TCRdb's copy holds only in-frame clones and misses some; the assay was immunoSEQ multiplex PCR. The sample consists of 140,000 or so clones, over 80% of them appearing once. Specimen: PBMCs. The receptor source for this set is a man aged 18 to 29 in good health and CMV-seropositive.

The V gene is TRBV14, the J gene TRBJ2-3, with 11 nucleotides matching TRBD2. CDR1 and CDR2 from the germline V gene are SGHDN and FVKESK. The ends lost 3 bases at V and 5 bases at J; junction bases unmatched: 16. This CDR3 has 19 amino acids. For the CDR3, the DNA is TGTGCCAGCAGCCAGACCGCACTAGCGGGGGCCAACATAGAAGATACGCAGTATTTT. It encodes CASSQTALAGANIEDTQYF. The variable domain in full, completed from reference TRBV14 and TRBJ2-3, reads EAGVTQFPSHSVIEKGQTVTLRCDPISGHDNLYWYRRVMGKEIKFLLHFVKESKQDESGMPNNRFLAERTGGTYSTLKVQPAELEDSGVYFCASSQTALAGANIEDTQYFGPGTRLTVL.

The chain joins TRBV7-9 to TRBJ1-2; 7 bases are a match to TRBD1. Germline-derived CDR1 and CDR2 are SEHNR and FQNEAQ (reference sequence). The CDR3 is 16 residues long. V shed 5 bases, J shed 0 bases, and the junction held 9 bases outside the gene matches. CDR3 sequence reads: CASSPKTGSANYGYTF. CDR3 DNA: TGTGCCAGCAGCCCAAAGACAGGGTCAGCTAACTATGGCTACACCTTC.

The CDR3 sequence is CASSVGRLAGRYEQYF. Written as DNA, the CDR3 is TGTGCCAGCAGCGTAGGGAGGCTAGCGGGAAGGTACGAGCAGTACTTC. The chain joins TRBV9 to TRBJ2-7; 9 bases are a match to TRBD2. This CDR3 is 16 amino acids long. Germline trimming cut 0 bases from V and 4 bases from J; bases unmatched to any gene: 8. Germline V gene data show CDR1 as SGDLS and CDR2 as YYNGEE.